These T cell receptor beta chains were read from a single sample in a study of blood T cell repertoires in COVID-19. The repertoire was sequenced with immunoSEQ multiplex PCR; TCRdb's copy has only in-frame clones and lacks some. Among 150,000 to 200,000 clones listed, roughly 85% were seen once. Source material: peripheral blood. The receptors originated from a woman in her sixties with acute or convalescent COVID-19. The CDR3 runs from the conserved cysteine through the conserved F or W. Fields, in order: clone size, J gene, V gene, D gene, CDR3 DNA, CDR3 protein. D genes are given only for firm matches. Size is stated for part of the rows, as once, few or many counts, or as a class when the clone is expanded.

abundance: NA; j_gene: TRBJ2-2; v_gene: TRBV7-9; d_gene: NA; CDR3nt: TGTGCCAGCAGCCGGGCCGGGGAGCTGTTTTTT; CDR3aa: CASSRAGELFF
abundance: NA; j_gene: TRBJ1-2; v_gene: TRBV3-1/TRBV3-2; d_gene: NA; CDR3nt: TGTGCCAGCAGCCAATTCCTGGGCAGGGGAGTTCCTGGCTACACCTTC; CDR3aa: CASSQFLGRGVPGYTF
abundance: NA; j_gene: TRBJ2-5; v_gene: TRBV7-8; d_gene: NA; CDR3nt: TGTGCCAGCAGCCCCCCCCGGGGTGGCGCAGAGACCCAGTACTTC; CDR3aa: CASSPPRGGAETQYF
abundance: NA; j_gene: TRBJ2-7; v_gene: TRBV28; d_gene: NA; CDR3nt: TGTGCCAGCACCCCAAGGACAGACTACGAGCAGTACTTC; CDR3aa: CASTPRTDYEQYF
abundance: NA; j_gene: TRBJ1-4; v_gene: TRBV6-5; d_gene: NA; CDR3nt: TGTGCCAGCAAGATGGGGGGTGGTTTTGAAAAACTGTTTTTT; CDR3aa: CASKMGGGFEKLFF
abundance: NA; j_gene: TRBJ1-2; v_gene: TRBV6-5; d_gene: TRBD1; CDR3nt: TGTGCCAGCAGACCGACAGGGGACGGTGGCTACACCTTC; CDR3aa: CASRPTGDGGYTF
abundance: NA; j_gene: TRBJ1-2; v_gene: TRBV30; d_gene: TRBD1; CDR3nt: TGTGCCTGGAGCGCAGACAGGGGAGAGTATGGCTACACCTTC; CDR3aa: CAWSADRGEYGYTF
abundance: NA; j_gene: TRBJ2-1; v_gene: TRBV10-3; d_gene: TRBD1; CDR3nt: TGTGCCATCAGGGACAGGGGTAGGATCAATGAGCAGTTCTTC; CDR3aa: CAIRDRGRINEQFF
abundance: NA; j_gene: TRBJ1-1; v_gene: TRBV2; d_gene: NA; CDR3nt: TGTGCCAGCAAGAGGGATCGATCCAGAAACACTGAAGCTTTCTTT; CDR3aa: CASKRDRSRNTEAFF
abundance: NA; j_gene: TRBJ2-1; v_gene: TRBV6-1; d_gene: TRBD1; CDR3nt: TGTGCCAGCAGTGAACAACAGGGGTCATACAATGAGCAGTTCTTC; CDR3aa: CASSEQQGSYNEQFF
abundance: few; j_gene: TRBJ1-1; v_gene: TRBV29-1; d_gene: NA; CDR3nt: TGCAGCGCGGGTCAGACAGAAGAAGCTTTCTTT; CDR3aa: CSAGQTEEAFF
abundance: NA; j_gene: TRBJ2-1; v_gene: TRBV28; d_gene: TRBD1; CDR3nt: TGTGCCAGCAGTTTCCAGACAGGGTGGGGGAATGAGCAGTTCTTC; CDR3aa: CASSFQTGWGNEQFF
abundance: NA; j_gene: TRBJ2-1; v_gene: TRBV19; d_gene: TRBD2; CDR3nt: TGTGCCAGTAGTACTCGCGGGAGGGGGAATGAGCAGTTCTTC; CDR3aa: CASSTRGRGNEQFF
abundance: NA; j_gene: TRBJ1-2; v_gene: TRBV4-1; d_gene: NA; CDR3nt: TGCGCCAGCAGCCAGACCGACAGGTATGGCTACACCTTC; CDR3aa: CASSQTDRYGYTF
abundance: NA; j_gene: TRBJ2-5; v_gene: TRBV18; d_gene: NA; CDR3nt: TGTGCCAGCTCACCCGGGGAAGAGACCCAGTACTTC; CDR3aa: CASSPGEETQYF
abundance: NA; j_gene: TRBJ2-5; v_gene: TRBV6-1; d_gene: TRBD1; CDR3nt: TGTGCCAGCAGTGAAAGGACAGGGTCAGAGACCCAGTACTTC; CDR3aa: CASSERTGSETQYF
abundance: few; j_gene: TRBJ1-6; v_gene: TRBV3-1/TRBV3-2; d_gene: NA; CDR3nt: TGTGCCAGCAGCCAAGAACAGGGCAATTCACCCCTCCACTTT; CDR3aa: CASSQEQGNSPLHF
abundance: NA; j_gene: TRBJ2-5; v_gene: TRBV30; d_gene: TRBD2; CDR3nt: TGTGCCTGGAAGGGGACTAGCGGTCCGGAGACCCAGTACTTC; CDR3aa: CAWKGTSGPETQYF
abundance: NA; j_gene: TRBJ1-1; v_gene: TRBV5-5; d_gene: NA; CDR3nt: TGTGCCAGCCTTCTTGGGGCGAACACTGAAGCTTTCTTT; CDR3aa: CASLLGANTEAFF
abundance: NA; j_gene: TRBJ2-1; v_gene: TRBV3-1/TRBV3-2; d_gene: TRBD2; CDR3nt: TGTGCCAGCAGCCAGGGGACTAGCGGGAGAATAGGGGACAATGAGCAGTTCTTC; CDR3aa: CASSQGTSGRIGDNEQFF
abundance: NA; j_gene: TRBJ2-1; v_gene: TRBV11-3; d_gene: NA; CDR3nt: TGTGCCAGCAGCTTAGGTGGGGCTGAGCAGTTCTTC; CDR3aa: CASSLGGAEQFF
abundance: NA; j_gene: TRBJ2-3; v_gene: TRBV27; d_gene: TRBD2; CDR3nt: TGTGCCAGCAGTTTAAACTTACGGGGGGGGACTTTCACAGATACGCAGTATTTT; CDR3aa: CASSLNLRGGTFTDTQYF
abundance: NA; j_gene: TRBJ1-5; v_gene: TRBV29-1; d_gene: NA; CDR3nt: TGCAGCGTTGAGGGGGCGCGAGGTCAGCCCCAGCATTTT; CDR3aa: CSVEGARGQPQHF
abundance: NA; j_gene: TRBJ2-1; v_gene: TRBV7-7; d_gene: TRBD2; CDR3nt: TGTGCTAGCAGCCTGGGACTAGCTTCCGAGTATGAGCAGTTCTTC; CDR3aa: CASSLGLASEYEQFF
abundance: NA; j_gene: TRBJ2-3; v_gene: TRBV25-1; d_gene: NA; CDR3nt: TGTGCCAGCAGTGAACGGTCCACAGATACGCAGTATTTT; CDR3aa: CASSERSTDTQYF
abundance: once; j_gene: TRBJ1-4; v_gene: TRBV28; d_gene: TRBD1; CDR3nt: TGTGCCAGCAGATTTACCGGGACAGTAAAACGACTGTTTTTT; CDR3aa: CASRFTGTVKRLFF
abundance: NA; j_gene: TRBJ1-5; v_gene: TRBV19; d_gene: NA; CDR3nt: TGTGCCAGTACGGAAGGGGTTAGCAATCAGCCCCAGCATTTT; CDR3aa: CASTEGVSNQPQHF
abundance: NA; j_gene: TRBJ1-2; v_gene: TRBV11-1; d_gene: NA; CDR3nt: TGTGCCAGCAGCCTTGGACAGCCCACTAACTATGGCTACACCTTC; CDR3aa: CASSLGQPTNYGYTF
abundance: NA; j_gene: TRBJ1-5; v_gene: TRBV30; d_gene: NA; CDR3nt: TGTGCCTGGAGGACCCCCGGCGGGCCCCAGCATTTT; CDR3aa: CAWRTPGGPQHF
abundance: NA; j_gene: TRBJ2-1; v_gene: TRBV20-1; d_gene: TRBD2; CDR3nt: TGCAGTGCTAGTACTAGCGGGAGCTACAATGAGCAGTTCTTC; CDR3aa: CSASTSGSYNEQFF
abundance: NA; j_gene: TRBJ1-6; v_gene: TRBV6-5; d_gene: TRBD1; CDR3nt: TGTGCCAGCAGCCGACAGGGGGCGCTTAATTCACCCCTCCACTTT; CDR3aa: CASSRQGALNSPLHF
abundance: NA; j_gene: TRBJ1-1; v_gene: TRBV6-5; d_gene: TRBD1; CDR3nt: TGTGCCAGCAGAAGCCCCGAGGGGGCCACTGAAGCTTTCTTT; CDR3aa: CASRSPEGATEAFF
abundance: NA; j_gene: TRBJ2-4; v_gene: TRBV6-1; d_gene: NA; CDR3nt: TGTGCCAGCAGTGAACGGGTCCTAGCCAAAAACATTCAGTACTTC; CDR3aa: CASSERVLAKNIQYF
abundance: NA; j_gene: TRBJ2-3; v_gene: TRBV24-1; d_gene: TRBD1; CDR3nt: TGTGCCACCAGTGATTTGAGGGGGCGGGTCCGCGAAACAGATACGCAGTATTTT; CDR3aa: CATSDLRGRVRETDTQYF
abundance: once; j_gene: TRBJ2-5; v_gene: TRBV5-1; d_gene: NA; CDR3nt: TGCGCCAGCAGATTCGGTAACCAAGAGACCCAGTACTTC; CDR3aa: CASRFGNQETQYF
abundance: few; j_gene: TRBJ2-7; v_gene: TRBV6-6; d_gene: NA; CDR3nt: TGTGCCAGCAGGTTGGGCTCCCTAAACTACGAGCAGTACTTC; CDR3aa: CASRLGSLNYEQYF
abundance: NA; j_gene: TRBJ2-6; v_gene: TRBV28; d_gene: NA; CDR3nt: TGTGCCAGCAGCCCCTCCCTCCCTGGGGCCAACGTCCTGACTTTC; CDR3aa: CASSPSLPGANVLTF
abundance: NA; j_gene: TRBJ1-5; v_gene: TRBV6-5; d_gene: NA; CDR3nt: TGTGCCGGCAGTTACTCGCGCCAAAGCAATCAGCCCCAGCATTTT; CDR3aa: CAGSYSRQSNQPQHF
abundance: NA; j_gene: TRBJ1-1; v_gene: TRBV19; d_gene: NA; CDR3nt: TGTGCCAGTAGTATCGGGTACTTGAGGGCTTTCTTT; CDR3aa: CASSIGYLRAFF
abundance: few; j_gene: TRBJ1-5; v_gene: TRBV28; d_gene: NA; CDR3nt: TGTGCCAGCAGCCCAGGGCAGGGGCTCGGGTCCGTCGATCAGCCCCAGCATTTT; CDR3aa: CASSPGQGLGSVDQPQHF
abundance: NA; j_gene: TRBJ1-1; v_gene: TRBV11-2; d_gene: TRBD1; CDR3nt: TGTGCCAGCAGCCCCACAGGGGGGAACACTGAAGCTTTCTTT; CDR3aa: CASSPTGGNTEAFF
abundance: NA; j_gene: TRBJ1-2; v_gene: TRBV5-5; d_gene: NA; CDR3nt: TGTGCCAGCAGCTTGGATTCGGGGAACTATGGCTACACCTTC; CDR3aa: CASSLDSGNYGYTF
abundance: NA; j_gene: TRBJ1-1; v_gene: TRBV15; d_gene: TRBD1; CDR3nt: TGTGCCACCAGGCTTCTAGGACAGGTCGAAGCTTTCTTT; CDR3aa: CATRLLGQVEAFF
abundance: NA; j_gene: TRBJ1-1; v_gene: TRBV7-9; d_gene: TRBD1; CDR3nt: TGTGCCAGCAGCTTAGGACAGGGAGACACTGAAGCTTTCTTT; CDR3aa: CASSLGQGDTEAFF
abundance: NA; j_gene: TRBJ1-6; v_gene: TRBV11-2; d_gene: NA; CDR3nt: TGTGCCAGCAGCCTAACGACGGGAGATAATTCACCCCTCCACTTT; CDR3aa: CASSLTTGDNSPLHF
abundance: NA; j_gene: TRBJ1-1; v_gene: TRBV29-1; d_gene: TRBD1; CDR3nt: TGCAGCGTTGAAGATCTGGGGACAGGCATGAACACTGAAGCTTTCTTT; CDR3aa: CSVEDLGTGMNTEAFF
abundance: NA; j_gene: TRBJ2-1; v_gene: TRBV13; d_gene: TRBD2; CDR3nt: TGTGCCAGCAGCTCGGCCGGGACTAGCGGGAGCGGTAATGAGCAGTTCTTC; CDR3aa: CASSSAGTSGSGNEQFF
abundance: NA; j_gene: TRBJ2-1; v_gene: TRBV28; d_gene: TRBD2; CDR3nt: TGTGCCAGCAGCCCACTAGCGGGAGGGTTTTACAATGAGCAGTTCTTC; CDR3aa: CASSPLAGGFYNEQFF
abundance: NA; j_gene: TRBJ1-2; v_gene: TRBV6-6; d_gene: TRBD1; CDR3nt: TGTGCCAGCAGGGACACAGGGGGCGAGGTGAATGGCTACACCTTC; CDR3aa: CASRDTGGEVNGYTF
abundance: NA; j_gene: TRBJ1-4; v_gene: TRBV6-2/TRBV6-3; d_gene: NA; CDR3nt: TGTGCCAGCAGCCGAGACAGCCCAACTAATGAAAAACTGTTTTTT; CDR3aa: CASSRDSPTNEKLFF
abundance: NA; j_gene: TRBJ2-5; v_gene: TRBV19; d_gene: TRBD1; CDR3nt: TGTGCCAGCGCCGGGACAGGGCGTGAGACCCAGTACTTC; CDR3aa: CASAGTGRETQYF
abundance: once; j_gene: TRBJ1-6; v_gene: TRBV4-2; d_gene: NA; CDR3nt: TGTGCCAGCAGCCAAGAGCCAGCCGGGGGTAATTCACCCCTCCACTTT; CDR3aa: CASSQEPAGGNSPLHF
abundance: NA; j_gene: TRBJ2-7; v_gene: TRBV4-1; d_gene: TRBD1; CDR3nt: TGCGCCAGCAGCCAAGGTGGACAGGGAGCTTACGAGCAGTACTTC; CDR3aa: CASSQGGQGAYEQYF
abundance: NA; j_gene: TRBJ2-5; v_gene: TRBV2; d_gene: TRBD2; CDR3nt: TGTGCCAGCAGTAAGGGACTAGCGGTCCGAGAGACCCAGTACTTC; CDR3aa: CASSKGLAVRETQYF
abundance: NA; j_gene: TRBJ2-7; v_gene: TRBV2; d_gene: NA; CDR3nt: TGTGCCAGCAGCCAGGTTGACGAGCAGTACTTC; CDR3aa: CASSQVDEQYF
abundance: NA; j_gene: TRBJ1-5; v_gene: TRBV19; d_gene: NA; CDR3nt: TGTGCCAGTGCACTTCCCGCCCAGCCCCAGCATTTT; CDR3aa: CASALPAQPQHF
abundance: few; j_gene: TRBJ1-1; v_gene: TRBV5-8; d_gene: NA; CDR3nt: TGTGCCAGCAGCTTGGACGACAGTGCCAAAGCTTTCTTT; CDR3aa: CASSLDDSAKAFF